The clone carrying this T cell receptor beta chain has more than one count but fewer than ten. The antigen is undetermined. This entry is derived from a study of CD8 T cells in ankylosing spondylitis. From germline, CDR1 is LGHDT and CDR2 YNNKEL (reference sequence). This CDR3 region has 15 residues. Trimming shortened V by 4 bases and J by 4 bases, and 16 bases separated the two germline ends. Findings and caveats of the study: Some of these motif variants have turned up before, in reports on reactive arthritis synovial fluid and blood.

Quantitative 5'-RACE with molecular barcodes was used to make the TCR beta libraries. TCRdb recomputed calls from the 5' RACE reads with MiXCR, one row per CDR3 protein. The top ten clones hold about 4% of a sample with 300,000 to 350,000 distinct CDR3 sequences, around 21% of them seen once. The V and J genes are TRBV3-1 and TRBJ1-1, with D perhaps matching TRBD1 (5 bases). The origin of this receptor is a female donor with ankylosing spondylitis or in good health (not recorded which). The material sequenced was blood, either unsorted or a sorted T cell fraction (not recorded which). The CDR3 is CASSPKRSGRTEAFF. In DNA form, the CDR3 reads TGTGCCAGCAGCCCCAAGCGGTCAGGGCGCACTGAAGCTTTCTTT.